The clone carrying this T cell receptor (beta chain) was found many times. The source of the sample is a study of molecular identifiers for immune sequencing clone quantification. One entry per CDR3 protein results from TCRdb running MiXCR on the PCR reads. This table holds tens of thousands of distinct CDR3 sequences, 20% to 25% found once. The germline V and J ends were trimmed by 5 bases and 1 base, with 12 bases remaining between them. This CDR3 is 15 amino acids long. Germline V lookup: CDR1 LNHDA, CDR2 SQIVND (reference sequence). This clonotype was obtained from a human donor in good health. Some libraries in this study had Jurkat cell RNA spiked in. The gene calls are TRBV19 and TRBJ1-5; possible D gene TRBD1, 5 bases. The specimen was naive CD8+ T cells from blood, with Jurkat cell RNA spiked in. Subset specified: FACS-sorted CD8+CD4-CCR7+CD45RA+ naive T cells. CDR3 sequence reads: CASSWGTRSNQPQHF. CDR3 DNA sequence: TGTGCCAGTAGTTGGGGGACTAGGAGCAATCAGCCCCAGCATTTT. The full variable domain, completed using reference TRBV19 and TRBJ1-5, is DGGITQSPKYLFRKEGQNVTLSCEQNLNHDAMYWYRQDPGQGLRLIYYSQIVNDFQKGDIAEGYSVSREKKESFPLTVTSAQKNPTAFYLCASSWGTRSNQPQHFGDGTRLSIL.